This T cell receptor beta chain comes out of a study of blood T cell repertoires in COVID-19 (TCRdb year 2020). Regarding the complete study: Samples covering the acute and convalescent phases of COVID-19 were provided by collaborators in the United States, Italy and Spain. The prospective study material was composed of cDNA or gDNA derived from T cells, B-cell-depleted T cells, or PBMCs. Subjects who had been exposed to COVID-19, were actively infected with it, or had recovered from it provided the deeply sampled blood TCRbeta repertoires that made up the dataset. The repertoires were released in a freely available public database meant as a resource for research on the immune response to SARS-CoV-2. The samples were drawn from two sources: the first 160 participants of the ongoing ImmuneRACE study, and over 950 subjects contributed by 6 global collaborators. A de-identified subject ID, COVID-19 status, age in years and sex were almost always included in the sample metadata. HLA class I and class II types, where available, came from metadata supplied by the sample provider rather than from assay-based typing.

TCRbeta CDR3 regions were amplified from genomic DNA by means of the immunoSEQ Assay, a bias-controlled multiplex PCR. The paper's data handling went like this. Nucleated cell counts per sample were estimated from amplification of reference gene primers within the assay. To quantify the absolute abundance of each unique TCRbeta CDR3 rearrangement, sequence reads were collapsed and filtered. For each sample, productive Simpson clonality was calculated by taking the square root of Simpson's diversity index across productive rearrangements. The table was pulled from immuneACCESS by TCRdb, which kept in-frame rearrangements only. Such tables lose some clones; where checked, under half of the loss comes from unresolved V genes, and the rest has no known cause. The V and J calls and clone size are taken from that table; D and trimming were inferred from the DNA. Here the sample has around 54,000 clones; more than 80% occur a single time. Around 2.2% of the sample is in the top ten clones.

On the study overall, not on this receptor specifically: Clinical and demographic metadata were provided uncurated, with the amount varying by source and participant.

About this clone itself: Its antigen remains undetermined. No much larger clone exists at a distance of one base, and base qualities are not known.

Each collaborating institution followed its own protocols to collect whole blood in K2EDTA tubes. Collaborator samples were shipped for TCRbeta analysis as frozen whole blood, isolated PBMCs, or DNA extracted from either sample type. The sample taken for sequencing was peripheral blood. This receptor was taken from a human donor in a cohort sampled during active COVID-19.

The CDR3 in this case is CASTRVQGAGELFF. Here is the DNA: TGTGCCAGCACAAGGGTGCAGGGCGCCGGGGAGCTGTTTTTT. The rearranged chain carries TRBV2 and TRBJ2-2; the D segment could be TRBD1, given 5 matching bases. The CDR3, cysteine through phenylalanine, is 14 amino acids long. Solely the CDR3 DNA is kept, with 42 bases framed from the first base. The germline V gene supplies CDR1 SNHLY and CDR2 FYNNEI. V loses 7 bases of germline sequence and J loses 6 bases, and the interval between the two ends is 15 bases.